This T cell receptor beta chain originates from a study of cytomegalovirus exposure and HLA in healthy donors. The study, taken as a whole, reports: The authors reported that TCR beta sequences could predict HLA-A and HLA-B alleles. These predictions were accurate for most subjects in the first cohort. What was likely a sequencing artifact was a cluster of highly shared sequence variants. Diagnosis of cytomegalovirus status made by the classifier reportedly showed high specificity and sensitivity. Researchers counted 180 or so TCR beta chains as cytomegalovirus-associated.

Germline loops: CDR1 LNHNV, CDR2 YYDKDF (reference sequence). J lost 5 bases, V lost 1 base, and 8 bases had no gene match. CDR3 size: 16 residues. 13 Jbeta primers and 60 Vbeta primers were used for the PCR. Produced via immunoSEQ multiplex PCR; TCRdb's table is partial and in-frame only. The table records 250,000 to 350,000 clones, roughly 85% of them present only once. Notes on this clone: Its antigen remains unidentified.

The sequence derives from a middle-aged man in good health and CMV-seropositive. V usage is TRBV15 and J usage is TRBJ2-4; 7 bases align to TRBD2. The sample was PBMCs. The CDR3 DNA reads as TGTGCCACCAGCAGAGTTCGAGCGGGGACCCAAAACATTCAGTACTTC. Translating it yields CATSRVRAGTQNIQYF.